Detailed here is one T cell receptor (beta chain). This specimen comes from a study of control samples from healthy donors and cancer patients. Produced via immunoSEQ multiplex PCR; TCRdb's table is partial and in-frame only. Here the sample spans over 110,000 clones, approximately 90% being singletons. This TCR was recovered from a woman between 25 and 40 years old in good health. Sequencing was done on a sample of blood.

The CDR3 DNA follows: TGCGCCAGCAGCTTGGTACAAGCGAACACTGAAGCTTTCTTT. It specifies CASSLVQANTEAFF. V is TRBV5-1 and J is TRBJ1-1, with D unclear. The CDR3 is made up of 14 amino acids. From germline, CDR1 is SGHRS and CDR2 YFSETQ. V was clipped by 0 bases and J by 1 base, with 7 bases between them. The whole variable domain, remainder taken from reference TRBV5-1 and TRBJ1-1, is KAGVTQTPRYLIKTRGQQVTLSCSPISGHRSVSWYQQTPGQGLQFLFEYFSETQRNKGNFPGRFSGRQFSNSRSEMNVSTLELGDSALYLCASSLVQANTEAFFGQGTRLTVV.